Listed below are T cell receptor beta chains from one sample, sequenced in a study of blood T cell repertoires in COVID-19. Some clones are missing from TCRdb's copy, which holds only in-frame ones; the method was immunoSEQ multiplex PCR. The repertoire holds under 250,000 clones, with roughly 87% as singletons. The sequencing sample was made of peripheral blood. The source is a young man with active or convalescent COVID-19. Both conserved end residues are part of each CDR3. A D gene is named only where the DNA matches it firmly. Expanded clones are given a class, and other clones once, few, many or no size at all.

d_gene,abundance,j_gene,v_gene,CDR3nt,CDR3aa
.,.,TRBJ1-2,TRBV6-5,TGTGCCAGCAGTTACTCGGGGGGGGCTAACTATGGCTACACCTTC,CASSYSGGANYGYTF
.,.,TRBJ2-3,TRBV4-1,TGCGCCAGCAGCCGGGACAACACAGATACGCAGTATTTT,CASSRDNTDTQYF
.,.,TRBJ1-2,TRBV6-6,TGTGCCAGCAGTTACCGGGACATCTATGGCTACACCTTC,CASSYRDIYGYTF
TRBD2,.,TRBJ2-3,TRBV29-1,TGCAGCGTTGTTAGCGGGAGTTTGATTGGACGAAGCACAGATACGCAGTATTTT,CSVVSGSLIGRSTDTQYF
.,.,TRBJ1-5,TRBV29-1,TGCAGCGTTGCGGGTAGCAATCAGCCCCAGCATTTT,CSVAGSNQPQHF
TRBD2,.,TRBJ2-1,TRBV4-3,TGCGCCAGCAGCCCCTCGATGGGACTAGCGGGGGGGAGATCCTACAATGAGCAGTTCTTC,CASSPSMGLAGGRSYNEQFF
.,.,TRBJ2-3,TRBV30,TGTGCCTGGAGAGATCGACAGCGGGGCACAGATACGCAGTATTTT,CAWRDRQRGTDTQYF
.,.,TRBJ2-7,TRBV7-9,TGTGCCAGCAGCTCTCAAACGGACGAGCAGTACTTC,CASSSQTDEQYF
.,.,TRBJ1-1,TRBV25-1,TGTGCCAGCAAAGGTGGCGTATCGGGGGTGAACACTGAAGCTTTCTTT,CASKGGVSGVNTEAFF
.,.,TRBJ1-5,TRBV28,TGTGCCAGCAGTCTCTTGGAGATCCCGGCCCCAGTTCAGCCCCAGCATTTT,CASSLLEIPAPVQPQHF
.,once,TRBJ1-2,TRBV7-9,TGTGCCAGCAGCTTACGTAAAGACATCCACCACTACACCTTC,CASSLRKDIHHYTF
TRBD1,.,TRBJ1-2,TRBV7-2,TGTGCCAGCAGCAATAAAGGCAACAGGGGGATTGATGGCTACACCTTC,CASSNKGNRGIDGYTF
TRBD1,.,TRBJ1-2,TRBV6-2/TRBV6-3,TGTGCCAGCAGTATCGGGACAGCCTATGGCTACACCTTC,CASSIGTAYGYTF
.,.,TRBJ2-1,TRBV2,TGTGCCAGCAGTGGGCTAGGTGGGAGGTACAATGAGCAGTTCTTC,CASSGLGGRYNEQFF
TRBD2,.,TRBJ2-7,TRBV15,TGTGCCACCAGCAGAGATCTTCCTGGAAGACTAGCGGGGGACTACGAGCAGTACTTC,CATSRDLPGRLAGDYEQYF
.,few,TRBJ1-3,TRBV7-3,TGTGCCAGCAGCTCGGGGTTTGGAAACACCATATATTTT,CASSSGFGNTIYF
TRBD1,.,TRBJ1-5,TRBV28,TGTGCCAGCAGGACGGACAGGGGGCTCAATCAGCCCCAGCATTTT,CASRTDRGLNQPQHF
TRBD1,.,TRBJ1-1,TRBV6-2/TRBV6-3,TGTGCCAGCAGTCCCACAGGGGGCTTTGGGACTGAAGCTTTCTTT,CASSPTGGFGTEAFF
TRBD2,once,TRBJ2-3,TRBV30,TGTGCCTGGAGCGGGCGGGGGGGCCTCGGAGATACGCAGTATTTT,CAWSGRGGLGDTQYF
.,.,TRBJ1-1,TRBV7-9,TGTGCCAGCAGCTGGTCTAGGACTGAAGCTTTCTTT,CASSWSRTEAFF
.,.,TRBJ2-5,TRBV6-4,TGTGCCAGCAGTGTTGACAGCCAAGAGACCCAGTACTTC,CASSVDSQETQYF
TRBD1,.,TRBJ1-5,TRBV7-2,TGTGCCAGCAGCCCAAGGACAGGGGGCCATCAGCCCCAGCATTTT,CASSPRTGGHQPQHF